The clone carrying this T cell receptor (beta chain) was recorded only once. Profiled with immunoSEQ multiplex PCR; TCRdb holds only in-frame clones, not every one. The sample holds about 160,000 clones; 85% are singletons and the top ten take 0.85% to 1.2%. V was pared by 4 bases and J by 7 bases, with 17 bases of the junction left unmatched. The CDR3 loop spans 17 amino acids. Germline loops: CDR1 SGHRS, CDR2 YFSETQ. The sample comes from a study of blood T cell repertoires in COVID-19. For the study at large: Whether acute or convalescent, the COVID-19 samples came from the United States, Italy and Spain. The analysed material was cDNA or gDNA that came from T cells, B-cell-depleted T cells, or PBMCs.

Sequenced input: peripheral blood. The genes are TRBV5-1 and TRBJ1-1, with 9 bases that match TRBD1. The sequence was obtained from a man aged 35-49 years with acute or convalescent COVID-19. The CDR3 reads CASSPTQGPGTGNEAFF. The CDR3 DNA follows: TGCGCCAGCAGCCCAACTCAAGGGCCCGGGACAGGGAATGAAGCTTTCTTT.